This TCR beta chain was identified during a study of technical replicates of blood from several donors. Repertoires were generated with immunoSEQ multiplex PCR, while TCRdb's copy carries only in-frame clones and drops some. The profile shows some 80,000 clones, around 94% of them singletons. V was cut by 6 bases and J by 0 bases, with 12 bases left in between. CDR1 and CDR2 (germline): MNHEY, SVGAGI. This CDR3 has 15 amino acids. This TCR derives from a human donor in good health. V usage is TRBV6-5 and J usage is TRBJ2-1; D gene unclear. The sequenced material came from T cells isolated from PBMCs. CDR3 protein: CASSREHSSYNEQFF. Written as DNA, the CDR3 is TGTGCCAGCAGCCGCGAGCATAGCTCCTACAATGAGCAGTTCTTC.